The next 5 T cell receptor beta chains were all read from a single sample in a study of cytomegalovirus exposure and HLA in healthy donors. 13 Jbeta primers and 60 Vbeta primers were used for the PCR. Assay used: immunoSEQ multiplex PCR; TCRdb lists only in-frame clones, some missing. The sample lists around 85,000 clones, 65% to 75% seen once, with 4% to 5% in the top ten. The source material was PBMCs. These receptors originate from a man aged 55 to 70 in good health and CMV-seronegative.

The chain employs TRBV10-1 and TRBJ2-3; 9 bases map to TRBD1. CDR3 size: 14 residues. Germline V gene lookup returns CDR1 WNHNN and CDR2 SYGVQD (reference sequence). V shed 7 bases and J 0 bases; nucleotides not matched to a gene: 2. The CDR3 sequence is CASMGQGSTDTQYF. The CDR3 bases are TGCGCCAGCATGGGACAGGGCAGCACAGATACGCAGTATTTT.

The chain is built from TRBV30 and TRBJ2-1; 9 bases align to TRBD2. Germline V lookup: CDR1 GTSNPN, CDR2 SVGIG (reference sequence). V was clipped by 2 bases and J by 8 bases; unmatched bases: 16. This CDR3 region has 17 residues. Here the CDR3 reads CAWSSGRAGLAFDEQFF. CDR3 DNA: TGTGCCTGGAGTTCAGGACGTGCTGGACTAGCGTTTGATGAGCAGTTCTTC.

The chain employs TRBV7-2 and TRBJ2-7, with 7 bases fitting TRBD1. The CDR3 totals 13 residues. CDR1 is SGHTA, CDR2 FQGNSA, per germline. V dropped 5 bases and J dropped 1; count of bases not matched to a gene: 2. The CDR3, as DNA: TGTGCCAGCAGCGTGGGACAGTCCTACGAGCAGTACTTC. Protein product: CASSVGQSYEQYF.

This clone showed up just a few times. The chain recombines TRBV19 with TRBJ1-1; TRBD1 might be the D (6 bases). The V gene lost 4 bases and the J gene lost 5 bases, with 23 bases spanning the gap. This CDR3 has 17 amino acids. Germline CDR1 is LNHDA and CDR2 is SQIVND (reference sequence). The CDR3: CASSRANMGAGGTEAFF. CDR3 coding DNA: TGTGCCAGTAGTAGGGCCAACATGGGGGCAGGTGGGACTGAAGCTTTCTTT.

The gene calls are TRBV19 and TRBJ1-4; 9 bases are a match to TRBD1. The CDR3 has 15 amino acids. The V gene's germline CDR1 is LNHDA and CDR2 SQIVND (reference sequence). Trimming removed 9 bases from V and 0 bases from J; junction bases left unmatched: 5. Here the CDR3 DNA reads TGTGCCAGCCGGGACAGGGTTTCAACTAATGAAAAACTGTTTTTT. Translated, it gives CASRDRVSTNEKLFF.